This T cell receptor (beta chain) was identified during a study of identical twins. This clonotype turned up a few times. Each CDR3 protein is one row after TCRdb ran MiXCR on the 5' RACE reads. The repertoire holds approximately 680,000 distinct CDR3 sequences, roughly 7.2% seen once, with approximately 1.5% in the top ten. Deletions cut 3 bases from V and 5 bases from J, with 17 bases between. The CDR3 spans 15 residues. The germline gives CDR1 SGDLS, CDR2 YYNGEE. Separately, the same data were catalogued under a study of yellow fever vaccine responses in identical twins.

The clonotype comes from a woman between 18 and 29 years old in good health. Material: PBMCs. The V gene is TRBV9, the J gene TRBJ2-5, with TRBD2 as a possible D gene (6 bases). CDR3 amino acids: CASSGPFSGGETQYF. The CDR3 nucleotides are TGTGCCAGCAGCGGACCCTTTAGCGGCGGTGAGACCCAGTACTTC. Using reference TRBV9 and TRBJ2-5 for the parts outside the CDR3, the full variable domain is DSGVTQTPKHLITATGQRVTLRCSPRSGDLSVYWYQQSLDQGLQFLIQYYNGEERAKGNILERFSAQQFPDLHSELNLSSLELGDSALYFCASSGPFSGGETQYFGPGTRLLVL.